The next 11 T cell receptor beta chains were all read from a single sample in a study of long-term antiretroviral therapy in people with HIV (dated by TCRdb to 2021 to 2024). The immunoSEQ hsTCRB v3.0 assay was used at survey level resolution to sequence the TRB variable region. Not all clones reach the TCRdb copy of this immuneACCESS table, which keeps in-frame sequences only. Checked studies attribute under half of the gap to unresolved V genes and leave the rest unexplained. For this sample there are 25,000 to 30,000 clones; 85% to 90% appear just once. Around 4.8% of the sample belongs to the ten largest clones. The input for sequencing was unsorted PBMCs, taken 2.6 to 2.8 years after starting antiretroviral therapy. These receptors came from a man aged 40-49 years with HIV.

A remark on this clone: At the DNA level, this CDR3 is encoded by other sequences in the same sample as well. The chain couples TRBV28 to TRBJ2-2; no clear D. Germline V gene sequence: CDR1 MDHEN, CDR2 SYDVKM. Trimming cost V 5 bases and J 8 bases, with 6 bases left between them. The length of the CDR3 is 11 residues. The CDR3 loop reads CASSPRGELFF. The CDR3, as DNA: TGTGCCAGCAGTCCCCGGGGGGAGCTGTTTTTT.

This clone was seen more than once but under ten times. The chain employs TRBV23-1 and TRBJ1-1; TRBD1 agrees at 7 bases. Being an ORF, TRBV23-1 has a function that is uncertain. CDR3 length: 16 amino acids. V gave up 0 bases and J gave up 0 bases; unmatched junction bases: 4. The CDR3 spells CASSQSRGQMNTEAFF. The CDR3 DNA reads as TGCGCCAGCAGTCAATCCCGGGGACAGATGAACACTGAAGCTTTCTTT.

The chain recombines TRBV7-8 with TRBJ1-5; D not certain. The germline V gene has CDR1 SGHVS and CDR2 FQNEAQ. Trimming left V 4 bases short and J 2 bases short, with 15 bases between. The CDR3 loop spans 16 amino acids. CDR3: CASSSRLGQGNQPQHF. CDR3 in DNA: TGTGCCAGCAGCTCACGCTTAGGGCAGGGCAATCAGCCCCAGCATTTT.

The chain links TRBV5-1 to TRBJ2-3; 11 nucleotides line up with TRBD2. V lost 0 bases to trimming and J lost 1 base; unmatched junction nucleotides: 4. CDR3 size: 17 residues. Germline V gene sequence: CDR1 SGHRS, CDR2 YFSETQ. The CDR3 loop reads CASSLAYSGGGTDTQYF. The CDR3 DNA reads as TGCGCCAGCAGCTTGGCCTATAGCGGGGGGGGCACAGATACGCAGTATTTT.

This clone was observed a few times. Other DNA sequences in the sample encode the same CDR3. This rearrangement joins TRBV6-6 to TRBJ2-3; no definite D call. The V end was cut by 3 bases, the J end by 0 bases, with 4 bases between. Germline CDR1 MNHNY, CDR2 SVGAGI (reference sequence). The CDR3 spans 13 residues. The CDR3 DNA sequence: TGTGCCAGCAGTTATGACAGCACAGATACGCAGTATTTT. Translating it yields CASSYDSTDTQYF.

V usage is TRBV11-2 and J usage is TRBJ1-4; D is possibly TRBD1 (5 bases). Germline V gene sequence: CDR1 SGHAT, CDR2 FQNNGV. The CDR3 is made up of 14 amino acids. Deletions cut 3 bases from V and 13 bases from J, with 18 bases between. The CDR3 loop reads CASSFGGTGGRLFF. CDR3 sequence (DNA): TGTGCCAGCAGCTTCGGGGGAACCGGGGGAAGACTGTTTTTT.

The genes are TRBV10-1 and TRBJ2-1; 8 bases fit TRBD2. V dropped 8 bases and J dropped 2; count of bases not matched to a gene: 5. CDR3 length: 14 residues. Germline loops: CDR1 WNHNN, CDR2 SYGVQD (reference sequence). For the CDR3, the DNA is TGCGCCAGCTCGACTAGCGTCCCCTACAATGAGCAGTTCTTC. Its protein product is CASSTSVPYNEQFF.

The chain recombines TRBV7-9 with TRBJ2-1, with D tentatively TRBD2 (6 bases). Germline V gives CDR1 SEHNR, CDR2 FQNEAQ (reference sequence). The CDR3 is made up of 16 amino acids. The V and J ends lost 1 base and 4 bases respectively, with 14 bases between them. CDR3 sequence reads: CASSLGGTLIYNEQFF. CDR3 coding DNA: TGTGCCAGCAGCTTAGGAGGGACTTTAATTTACAATGAGCAGTTCTTC.

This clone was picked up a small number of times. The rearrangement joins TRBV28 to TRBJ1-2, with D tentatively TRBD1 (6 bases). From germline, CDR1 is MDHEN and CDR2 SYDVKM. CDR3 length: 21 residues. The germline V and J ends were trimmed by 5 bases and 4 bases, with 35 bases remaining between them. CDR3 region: CASSPEDSSVRDGLSGYGYTF. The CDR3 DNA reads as TGTGCCAGCAGTCCGGAGGACAGTTCGGTCAGGGATGGGCTGTCGGGCTATGGCTACACCTTC.

This chain's CDR3 is CASSLEGWGNEQFF. CDR3 nucleotides: TGTGCCAGCAGCTTAGAAGGGTGGGGCAATGAGCAGTTCTTC. This chain joins TRBV11-2 and TRBJ2-1; D gene unclear. The length of the CDR3 is 14 residues. Germline V gene lookup returns CDR1 SGHAT and CDR2 FQNNGV. V was pared by 0 bases and J by 6 bases, with 9 bases between.

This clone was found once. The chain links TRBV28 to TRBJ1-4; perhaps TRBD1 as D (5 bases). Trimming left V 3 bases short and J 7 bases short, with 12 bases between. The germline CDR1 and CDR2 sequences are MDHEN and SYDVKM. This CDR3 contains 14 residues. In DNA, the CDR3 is TGTGCCAGCAGTTTCCGGGGCAGAAGTGAAAAACTGTTTTTT. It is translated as CASSFRGRSEKLFF.